This T cell receptor beta chain stems from a study of cytomegalovirus exposure and HLA in healthy donors. 13 Jbeta primers and 60 Vbeta primers were used for the PCR. Sequencing was performed with immunoSEQ multiplex PCR; in TCRdb, only in-frame clones are kept and a portion is missing. Found here are some 190,000 clones, roughly 81% of them singletons; the top ten hold 2.5% to 4%. For this clone: Its antigen remains unknown.

The CDR3 contains 15 residues. V dropped 1 base and J dropped 6; count of bases not matched to a gene: 6. Germline V CDR1 and CDR2: SEHNR, FQNEAQ (reference sequence). Study-level points and caveats: An ancestry cluster, one associated with Asian ancestry, reportedly showed fewer N-insertions than the approximately 720-donor mean in a later analysis. It emerged from a later analysis that several of the most significant clusters appeared to be linked to common viral pathogens.

The clonotype comes from a woman aged 30 to 39 in good health and CMV-seropositive. The chain links TRBV7-9 to TRBJ1-5; 7 bases match TRBD1. The specimen was PBMCs. Here the CDR3 reads CASSLGQGDLQPQHF. The CDR3 DNA is TGTGCCAGCAGCTTAGGTCAGGGGGACCTTCAGCCCCAGCATTTT.